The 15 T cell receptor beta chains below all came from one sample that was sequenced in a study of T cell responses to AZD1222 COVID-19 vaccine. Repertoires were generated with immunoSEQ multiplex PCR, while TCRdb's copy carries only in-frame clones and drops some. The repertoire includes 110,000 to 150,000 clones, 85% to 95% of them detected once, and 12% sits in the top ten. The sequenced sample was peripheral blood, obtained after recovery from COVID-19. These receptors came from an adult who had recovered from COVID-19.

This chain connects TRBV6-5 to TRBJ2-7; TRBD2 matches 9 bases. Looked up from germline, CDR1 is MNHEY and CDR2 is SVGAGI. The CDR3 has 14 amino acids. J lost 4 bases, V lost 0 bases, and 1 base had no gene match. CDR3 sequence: CASSYSSGRYEQYF. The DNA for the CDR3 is TGTGCCAGCAGTTACTCTAGCGGGAGATACGAGCAGTACTTC.

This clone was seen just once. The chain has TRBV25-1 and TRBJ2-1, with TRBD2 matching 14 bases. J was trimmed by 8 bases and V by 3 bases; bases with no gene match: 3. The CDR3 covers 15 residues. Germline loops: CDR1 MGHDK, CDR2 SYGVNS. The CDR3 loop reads CASSDPGLAGDEQFF. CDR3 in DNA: TGTGCCAGCAGTGATCCGGGACTAGCGGGAGATGAGCAGTTCTTC.

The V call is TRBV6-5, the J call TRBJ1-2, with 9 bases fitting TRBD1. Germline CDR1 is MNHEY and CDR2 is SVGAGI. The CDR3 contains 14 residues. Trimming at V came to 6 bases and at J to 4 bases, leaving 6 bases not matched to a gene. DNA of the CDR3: TGTGCCAGCAGCGTCGGACAGGGGAGCTATGGCTACACCTTC. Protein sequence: CASSVGQGSYGYTF.

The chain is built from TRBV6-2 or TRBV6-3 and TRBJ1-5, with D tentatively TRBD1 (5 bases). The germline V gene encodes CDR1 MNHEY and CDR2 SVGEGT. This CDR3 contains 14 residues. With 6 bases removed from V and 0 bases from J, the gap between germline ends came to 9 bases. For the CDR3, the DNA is TGTGCCAGCAGCAGGGAGTATAGCAATCAGCCCCAGCATTTT. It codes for CASSREYSNQPQHF.

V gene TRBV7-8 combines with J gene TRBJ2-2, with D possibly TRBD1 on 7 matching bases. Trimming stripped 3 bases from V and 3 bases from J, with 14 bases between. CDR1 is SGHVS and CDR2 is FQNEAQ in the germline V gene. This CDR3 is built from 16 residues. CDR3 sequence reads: CASSLGSGGHTGELFF. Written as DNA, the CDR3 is TGTGCCAGCAGCTTGGGTTCAGGGGGGCACACCGGGGAGCTGTTTTTT. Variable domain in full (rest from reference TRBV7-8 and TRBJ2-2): GAGVSQSPRYKVAKRGQDVALRCDPISGHVSLFWYQQALGQGPEFLTYFQNEAQLDKSGLPSDRFFAERPEGSVSTLKIQRTQQEDSAVYLCASSLGSGGHTGELFFGEGSRLTVL.

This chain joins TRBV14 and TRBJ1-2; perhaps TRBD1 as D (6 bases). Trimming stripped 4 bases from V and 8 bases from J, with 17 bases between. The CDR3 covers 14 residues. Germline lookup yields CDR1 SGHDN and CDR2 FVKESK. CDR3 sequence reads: CASSPSTGGVGYTF. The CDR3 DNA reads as TGTGCCAGCAGCCCGTCGACAGGTGGGGTGGGCTACACCTTC.

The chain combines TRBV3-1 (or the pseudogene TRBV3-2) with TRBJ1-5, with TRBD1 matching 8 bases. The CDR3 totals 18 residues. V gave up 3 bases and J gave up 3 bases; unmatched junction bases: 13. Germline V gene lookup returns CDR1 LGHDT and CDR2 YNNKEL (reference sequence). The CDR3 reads CASSQNPLRDRHNQPQHF. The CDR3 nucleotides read TGTGCCAGCAGCCAGAACCCTCTCCGGGACAGGCACAATCAGCCCCAGCATTTT.

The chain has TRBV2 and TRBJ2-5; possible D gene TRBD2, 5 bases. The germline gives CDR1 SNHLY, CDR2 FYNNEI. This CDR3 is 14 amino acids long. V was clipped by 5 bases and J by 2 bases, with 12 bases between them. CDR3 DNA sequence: TGTGCCAGCAGTCGTTGGACTGATCAAGAGACCCAGTACTTC. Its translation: CASSRWTDQETQYF. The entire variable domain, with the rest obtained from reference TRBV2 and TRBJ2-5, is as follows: EPEVTQTPSHQVTQMGQEVILRCVPISNHLYFYWYRQILGQKVEFLVSFYNNEISEKSEIFDDQFSVERPDGSNFTLKIRSTKLEDSAMYFCASSRWTDQETQYFGPGTRLLVL.

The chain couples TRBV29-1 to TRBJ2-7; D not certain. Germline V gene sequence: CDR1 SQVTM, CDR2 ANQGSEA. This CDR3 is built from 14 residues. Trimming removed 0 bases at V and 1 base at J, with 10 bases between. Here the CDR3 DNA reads TGCAGCGTTGAAGATCCCAACGGTTCCTACGAGCAGTACTTC. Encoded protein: CSVEDPNGSYEQYF.

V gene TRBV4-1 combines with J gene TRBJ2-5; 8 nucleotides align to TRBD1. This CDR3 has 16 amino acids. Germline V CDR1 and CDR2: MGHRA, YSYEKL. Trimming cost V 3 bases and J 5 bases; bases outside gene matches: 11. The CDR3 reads CASSHYDQGAQETQYF. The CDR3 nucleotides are TGCGCCAGCAGCCATTATGATCAGGGGGCGCAGGAGACCCAGTACTTC.

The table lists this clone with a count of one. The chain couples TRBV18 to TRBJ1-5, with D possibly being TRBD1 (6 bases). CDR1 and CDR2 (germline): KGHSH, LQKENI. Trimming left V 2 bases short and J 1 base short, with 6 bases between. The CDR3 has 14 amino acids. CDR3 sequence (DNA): TGTGCCAGCTCACCAGGGACAAGCAATCAGCCCCAGCATTTT. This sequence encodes CASSPGTSNQPQHF.

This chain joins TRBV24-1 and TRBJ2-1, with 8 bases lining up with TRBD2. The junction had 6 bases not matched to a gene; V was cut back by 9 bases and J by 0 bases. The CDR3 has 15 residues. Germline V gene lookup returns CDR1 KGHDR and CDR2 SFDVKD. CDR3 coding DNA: TGTGCCACCGGGGGCGGGGGGAGCTCCTACAATGAGCAGTTCTTC. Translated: CATGGGGSSYNEQFF.

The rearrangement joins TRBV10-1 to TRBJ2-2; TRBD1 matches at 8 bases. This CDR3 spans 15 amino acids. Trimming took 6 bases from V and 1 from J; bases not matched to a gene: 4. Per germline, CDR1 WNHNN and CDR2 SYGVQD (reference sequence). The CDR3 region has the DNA TGCGCCAGCAGGGATGACAGGGGGAACACCGGGGAGCTGTTTTTT. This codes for CASRDDRGNTGELFF.

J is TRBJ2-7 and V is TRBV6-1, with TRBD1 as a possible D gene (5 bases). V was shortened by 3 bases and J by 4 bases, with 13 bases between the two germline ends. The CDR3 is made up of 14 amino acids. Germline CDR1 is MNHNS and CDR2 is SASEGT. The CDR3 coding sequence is TGTGCCAGCAGTGACCCAGGGATCAGTTACGAGCAGTACTTC. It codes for CASSDPGISYEQYF.

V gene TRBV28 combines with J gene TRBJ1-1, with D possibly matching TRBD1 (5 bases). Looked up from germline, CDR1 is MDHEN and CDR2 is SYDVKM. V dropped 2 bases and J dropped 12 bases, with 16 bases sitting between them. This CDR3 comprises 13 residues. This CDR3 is CASSLRYRRASFF. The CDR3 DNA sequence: TGTGCCAGCAGTTTAAGGTACAGGCGGGCGTCTTTCTTT.